This T cell receptor (beta chain) comes out of a study of T-cell memory formation after mild COVID-19. Turning to the study itself: TCR clustering was largely donor specific. Overall study results and limits: The main location of contracting CD4+ clones was CM and EM, and that of contracting CD8+ clones was EMRA. Clones shrinking from day 15 to 85 showed even CD4/CD8 mixes; later expanders tilted CD4+.

This clonotype was observed a handful of times. What it recognizes is unknown. cDNA libraries for TCR alpha and TCR beta, carrying sample barcodes and UMIs, came from 5'RACE with constant-segment primers. TCRdb re-called the 5' RACE reads through MiXCR, storing one row per CDR3 protein. The table lists about 360,000 distinct CDR3 sequences, around 14% of them singletons. The CDR3 is 14 amino acids. V lost 2 bases to trimming and J lost 6 bases, with 11 bases between them. The chain couples TRBV12-3 or TRBV12-4 to TRBJ2-1; D unresolved. The clonotype was recovered from a young man who had mild COVID-19 (a few samples of this study predate the infection). Cell type and time point are not known. Sequencing was carried out using PBMCs or a T cell subset sorted from them (not recorded which). In DNA, the CDR3 is TGTGCCAGCAGTTTATCCCCAGTGGGCAATGAGCAGTTCTTC. Encoded protein: CASSLSPVGNEQFF.